This T cell receptor (beta chain) emerged from a study of blood T cell repertoires in COVID-19. Study-level information: Donors in the United States, Italy and Spain gave samples during acute or convalescent COVID-19. T cells, B-cell-depleted T cells, or PBMCs provided the cDNA or gDNA that served as material.

The Seattle patients, enrolled during active infection, were followed longitudinally. Original processing notes: Amplification of reference gene primers was used by the study to estimate nucleated cell counts. This table comes from immunoSEQ multiplex PCR, and its TCRdb copy is limited to in-frame clones, with some not included. That table gives V, J and clone size, and the DNA gave D and trimming. The sample lists under 150,000 clones; 85% were seen once. Trimming removed 5 bases from V and 4 bases from J; junction bases left unmatched: 11. This CDR3 has 16 residues. Germline loops: CDR1 SGHTS, CDR2 YDEGEE.

The TCR was taken from a woman aged 55-70 years with COVID-19, enrolled during active disease. Sequenced material: peripheral blood. This chain links TRBV5-8 with TRBJ1-5; 8 bases map to TRBD1. The CDR3 is CASSSGDRTGNQPQHF. The CDR3 DNA is TGTGCCAGCAGTAGCGGAGATCGGACAGGGAATCAGCCCCAGCATTTT.